A single sample is the source of the 21 T cell receptor beta chains below, sequenced in a study of blood T cell repertoires in COVID-19. Sequenced by immunoSEQ multiplex PCR; TCRdb stores in-frame clones only, minus some. The table includes approximately 110,000 clones, approximately 82% detected once. Sequencing used peripheral blood. The receptors stem from a woman in her sixties with acute or convalescent COVID-19.

The chain couples TRBV7-8 to TRBJ1-2; D is ambiguous. V shed 6 bases and J shed 5 bases, with 22 bases lying between them. The CDR3 runs to 16 residues. From germline, CDR1 is SGHVS and CDR2 FQNEAQ. The CDR3 protein is CASRPFDSLKQYGYTF. Here the CDR3 DNA reads TGTGCCAGCAGACCATTTGACTCTCTGAAGCAATATGGCTACACCTTC.

V and J are TRBV5-1 and TRBJ1-5; 9 nucleotides agree with TRBD1. From germline, CDR1 is SGHRS and CDR2 YFSETQ. The CDR3 is made up of 15 amino acids. V gave up 0 bases and J gave up 6 bases; unmatched junction bases: 4. CDR3: CASSLAGQGGQPQHF. In DNA, the CDR3 is TGCGCCAGCAGCTTGGCGGGACAGGGCGGTCAGCCCCAGCATTTT.

CDR3 DNA: TGTGCCAGCAGTTTCCGACTGGGAGGGATTCAGTACTTC. Amino acid sequence: CASSFRLGGIQYF. The rearrangement uses TRBV27 and TRBJ2-4; 7 bases are a match to TRBD2. The CDR3 loop spans 13 amino acids. After removal of 3 bases from V and 10 bases from J, the junction contained 6 bases not matched to a gene. Germline CDR1 MNHEY, CDR2 SMNVEV (reference sequence).

The CDR3: CASSQGRTSHEQYF. In DNA, the CDR3 is TGTGCCAGCAGCCAGGGCAGAACGAGCCACGAGCAGTACTTC. The chain combines TRBV3-1 (or the pseudogene TRBV3-2) with TRBJ2-7; D not resolved. From germline, CDR1 is LGHDT and CDR2 YNNKEL (reference sequence). Trimming took 3 bases from V and 5 from J, leaving 14 bases between them. This CDR3 spans 14 amino acids.

The chain couples TRBV5-1 to TRBJ2-7; 8 nucleotides match TRBD2. The CDR3 totals 14 residues. V was clipped by 5 bases and J by 3 bases; unmatched bases: 7. The germline V gene has CDR1 SGHRS and CDR2 YFSETQ. Written as DNA, the CDR3 is TGCGCCAGCAGGCGGGGGGACACGGACTACGAGCAGTACTTC. Encoded protein: CASRRGDTDYEQYF. Complete variable domain (other parts from reference TRBV5-1 and TRBJ2-7): KAGVTQTPRYLIKTRGQQVTLSCSPISGHRSVSWYQQTPGQGLQFLFEYFSETQRNKGNFPGRFSGRQFSNSRSEMNVSTLELGDSALYLCASRRGDTDYEQYFGPGTRLTVT.

This clone has just one count. The rearrangement links TRBV28 to TRBJ1-4; 10 nucleotides align to TRBD1. Germline loops: CDR1 MDHEN, CDR2 SYDVKM. The V gene end was trimmed by 3 bases and the J gene end by 8 bases; junction bases not matched to a gene: 9. The length of the CDR3 is 16 residues. The DNA of the CDR3 is TGTGCCAGCAGTTTCTCGCCGGGACAGGGGCCCGAAAAACTGTTTTTT. Encoded protein: CASSFSPGQGPEKLFF. Drawing the rest from reference TRBV28 and TRBJ1-4, the complete variable domain is DVKVTQSSRYLVKRTGEKVFLECVQDMDHENMFWYRQDPGLGLRLIYFSYDVKMKEKGDIPEGYSVSREKKERFSLILESASTNQTSMYLCASSFSPGQGPEKLFFGSGTQLSVL.

The J gene is TRBJ1-3, the V gene TRBV18, with D unclear. Looked up from germline, CDR1 is KGHSH and CDR2 is LQKENI. V was trimmed by 5 bases and J by 7 bases, leaving 15 bases between them. The CDR3 is made up of 14 amino acids. CDR3 in amino acids: CASSSTAVGNTIYF. DNA for the CDR3: TGTGCCAGCTCATCCACAGCGGTCGGGAACACCATATATTTT.

The V call is TRBV28, the J call TRBJ2-1; 9 bases are shared with TRBD2. The V and J ends lost 2 bases and 7 bases, in that order; junction bases with no gene match: 0. CDR1 and CDR2 from the germline V gene are MDHEN and SYDVKM. The CDR3 covers 13 residues. CDR3 bases: TGTGCCAGCAGTTTAACTAGCGGGAATGAGCAGTTCTTC. It yields the protein CASSLTSGNEQFF. The variable domain in full, completed from reference TRBV28 and TRBJ2-1, reads DVKVTQSSRYLVKRTGEKVFLECVQDMDHENMFWYRQDPGLGLRLIYFSYDVKMKEKGDIPEGYSVSREKKERFSLILESASTNQTSMYLCASSLTSGNEQFFGPGTRLTVL.

This clone appeared a few times. The chain joins TRBV3-1 (or the pseudogene TRBV3-2) to TRBJ1-2; 8 nucleotides align to TRBD1. The V gene end was trimmed by 4 bases and the J gene end by 7 bases; junction bases not matched to a gene: 8. This CDR3 contains 14 residues. Germline assignment: CDR1 LGHDT and CDR2 YNNKEL (reference sequence). The CDR3 DNA reads as TGTGCCAGCAGCCCCTCCAGGGGGCAAGGTGGCTACACCTTC. Its translation is CASSPSRGQGGYTF.

The chain joins TRBV7-9 to TRBJ1-5; weak D call: TRBD1 (5 bases). The CDR3 length is 13 residues. CDR1 is SEHNR and CDR2 is FQNEAQ in the germline V gene (reference sequence). Trimming removed 8 bases at V and 6 bases at J, with 14 bases between. The CDR3 nucleotides are TGTGCCAGCGCGTGGGGGGAGGCTCAGCCCCAGCATTTT. Its translation is CASAWGEAQPQHF.

V is TRBV4-2 and J is TRBJ1-5; 7 bases are shared with TRBD1. The V gene end was trimmed by 2 bases and the J gene end by 5 bases; junction bases not matched to a gene: 9. Germline V gives CDR1 LGHNA, CDR2 YNFKEQ. The CDR3 has 16 residues. The CDR3 nucleotides read TGTGCCAGCAGCCAATTTACAGGGGACGGCCATCAGCCCCAGCATTTT. Translated: CASSQFTGDGHQPQHF.

The V call is TRBV18, the J call TRBJ2-7; D might be TRBD1 (5 bases). The CDR3 is made up of 14 amino acids. The V gene lost 6 bases and the J gene lost 2 bases, with 14 bases spanning the gap. Germline V gene sequence: CDR1 KGHSH, CDR2 LQKENI. The CDR3 here is CASSPQGGAYEQYF. The CDR3 DNA reads TGTGCCAGCTCTCCCCAGGGTGGTGCCTACGAGCAGTACTTC.

The chain links TRBV2 to TRBJ2-2; 9 bases are a match to TRBD2. V was clipped by 7 bases and J by 7 bases; unmatched bases: 4. Germline V lookup: CDR1 SNHLY, CDR2 FYNNEI. The CDR3 runs 13 residues. The CDR3 DNA follows: TGTGCCAGCAAAACTAGCGGGTACGGGGAGCTGTTTTTT. It yields the protein CASKTSGYGELFF.

The chain couples TRBV5-5 to TRBJ2-3, with D unresolved. CDR1 SGHKS and CDR2 YYEKEE come from the germline V gene (reference sequence). The length of the CDR3 is 14 residues. V dropped 2 bases and J dropped 2 bases, with 9 bases sitting between them. The DNA for the CDR3 is TGTGCCAGCAGCTTCCCTATCTCCACAGATACGCAGTATTTT. Protein sequence: CASSFPISTDTQYF.

The V and J genes are TRBV5-1 and TRBJ2-4, with 8 bases aligning to TRBD2. The trim removed 0 bases at V and 8 bases at J, leaving 7 bases unmatched. Germline V gives CDR1 SGHRS, CDR2 YFSETQ. The CDR3 contains 15 residues. This chain's CDR3 is CASSLVSGGPDIQYF. CDR3 nucleotide sequence: TGCGCCAGCAGCTTGGTATCGGGGGGGCCGGACATTCAGTACTTC.

This chain connects TRBV29-1 to TRBJ2-7, with TRBD1 as a possible D gene (5 bases). The V end was cut by 6 bases, the J end by 0 bases, with 9 bases between. Germline-derived CDR1 and CDR2 are SQVTM and ANQGSEA. The CDR3 spans 12 residues. CDR3 amino acids: CSVGANSYEQYF. The CDR3, as DNA: TGCAGCGTAGGGGCTAACTCCTACGAGCAGTACTTC.

In its sample, this clone was seen a few times. This sequence joins TRBV5-6 and TRBJ1-4, with D unresolved. This CDR3 is 15 amino acids long. Trimming took 5 bases from V and 3 from J, leaving 14 bases between them. Germline V gene sequence: CDR1 SGHDT, CDR2 YYEEEE. In nucleotides, the CDR3 is TGTGCCAGCAGTCGCGAGGGTAGAGCTAATGAAAAACTGTTTTTT. This gives the protein CASSREGRANEKLFF.

The V and J genes are TRBV9 and TRBJ2-5, with a weak D call TRBD2 (5 bases). V lost 3 bases and J lost 4, with 10 bases in between. The CDR3 consists of 13 residues. Germline V gene data show CDR1 as SGDLS and CDR2 as YYNGEE. CDR3 bases: TGTGCCAGCAGCGCTCGGGATCCAGAGACCCAGTACTTC. It yields the protein CASSARDPETQYF.

This clone was recorded only once. V gene TRBV6-1 combines with J gene TRBJ1-4; unclear D gene. V shed 3 bases and J shed 4 bases, with 9 bases lying between them. This CDR3 region has 14 residues. Germline CDR1 reads MNHNS; CDR2 reads SASEGT. DNA for the CDR3: TGTGCCAGCAGTGATCACGACATTAATGAAAAACTGTTTTTT. This encodes CASSDHDINEKLFF.

The chain uses TRBV20-1 and TRBJ1-3; no reliable D call. The CDR3 is 11 amino acids. Trimming stripped 1 base from V and 9 bases from J, with 7 bases between. CDR1 and CDR2 (germline): DFQATT, SNEGSKA (reference sequence). CDR3 amino acids: CSARAPGTIYF. The CDR3 DNA follows: TGCAGTGCTAGAGCTCCGGGCACCATATATTTT.

This clone occurred once. The chain carries TRBV9 and TRBJ2-1, with D perhaps matching TRBD2 (6 bases). The ends were cut back, 4 bases at V and 2 bases at J, with 13 bases in the middle. CDR1 and CDR2 (germline): SGDLS, YYNGEE. The CDR3 loop spans 15 amino acids. CDR3 in DNA: TGTGCCAGCAGCACCCGGGACTCCACCTACAATGAGCAGTTCTTC. Amino acid sequence: CASSTRDSTYNEQFF.